These 20 T cell receptor beta chains share one sample of origin, sequenced in a study of T cell clones after liver transplantation. Here immunoSEQ multiplex PCR was the method, and the copy in TCRdb shows in-frame clones only, minus some. The table has roughly 40,000 clones, 85% to 90% seen once. The sequencing here drew on CD4+ T cells from blood, taken 24 months after liver transplant. These receptors all come from a human patient who received a liver transplant. Some of these T cells may belong to the graft donor.

This chain links TRBV28 with TRBJ2-6; 8 bases are a match to TRBD1. With 10 bases clipped from V and 0 bases from J, the junction kept 14 bases outside the gene matches. The germline V gene has CDR1 MDHEN and CDR2 SYDVKM. This CDR3 is 18 amino acids long. The CDR3 here is CAILPQGGYLSGANVLTF. In DNA form, the CDR3 reads TGTGCCATCCTCCCACAGGGGGGTTACCTCTCTGGGGCCAACGTCCTGACTTTC.

The V and J genes are TRBV2 and TRBJ2-3; 9 nucleotides match TRBD1. Germline CDR1 and CDR2: SNHLY and FYNNEI. J was trimmed by 0 bases and V by 11 bases; bases with no gene match: 6. This CDR3 has 14 amino acids. CDR3 DNA: TGTGCCGGACAACAGGGGGCTAGCACAGATACGCAGTATTTT. It yields the protein CAGQQGASTDTQYF.

This clone has only a few counts. The genes are TRBV2 and TRBJ1-4; D call uncertain. The CDR3 has 15 residues. Germline V gene data show CDR1 as SNHLY and CDR2 as FYNNEI. With 3 bases removed from V and 2 bases from J, the gap between germline ends came to 10 bases. This CDR3 reads CASSEFGGTNEKLFF. CDR3 bases: TGTGCCAGCAGTGAGTTTGGAGGGACTAATGAAAAACTGTTTTTT.

The count of this clone is one. The rearrangement links TRBV2 to TRBJ1-4; D possibly corresponds to TRBD1 (5 bases). The length of the CDR3 is 14 residues. With 7 bases removed from V and 5 bases from J, the gap between germline ends came to 14 bases. Germline V gene data show CDR1 as SNHLY and CDR2 as FYNNEI. The CDR3 DNA sequence: TGTGCCAGCAACCGGGACGGAGAGAATGAAAAACTGTTTTTT. Translating gives CASNRDGENEKLFF. The whole variable domain, filled in from reference TRBV2 and TRBJ1-4, reads EPEVTQTPSHQVTQMGQEVILRCVPISNHLYFYWYRQILGQKVEFLVSFYNNEISEKSEIFDDQFSVERPDGSNFTLKIRSTKLEDSAMYFCASNRDGENEKLFFGSGTQLSVL.

V is TRBV5-1 and J is TRBJ2-3, with D maybe TRBD1 (5 bases). Germline values: CDR1 SGHRS, CDR2 YFSETQ. The CDR3 has 15 residues. V lost 2 bases to trimming and J lost 6 bases, with 16 bases between them. This CDR3 is CASSFKGLDSDTQYF. The CDR3, as DNA: TGCGCCAGCAGCTTCAAGGGGCTCGATTCCGATACGCAGTATTTT. Filled out from reference TRBV5-1 and TRBJ2-3, the complete variable domain reads KAGVTQTPRYLIKTRGQQVTLSCSPISGHRSVSWYQQTPGQGLQFLFEYFSETQRNKGNFPGRFSGRQFSNSRSEMNVSTLELGDSALYLCASSFKGLDSDTQYFGPGTRLTVL.

This clone was observed a single time. The rearrangement links TRBV9 to TRBJ2-1; 8 bases fit TRBD1. J lost 4 bases, V lost 0 bases, and 9 bases had no gene match. This CDR3 is built from 17 residues. CDR1 and CDR2 from the germline V gene are SGDLS and YYNGEE. In DNA form, the CDR3 reads TGTGCCAGCAGCGTAGTCTCTTTACAGGGGGGATACAATGAGCAGTTCTTC. Its translation: CASSVVSLQGGYNEQFF.

This clone was detected a few times. The chain employs TRBV27 and TRBJ2-2; 10 bases align to TRBD2. Trimming removed 4 bases from V and 8 bases from J; junction bases left unmatched: 7. In germline, CDR1 is MNHEY, CDR2 SMNVEV (reference sequence). This CDR3 spans 15 amino acids. CDR3 DNA: TGTGCCAGCAGTTCTCGACTAGCGGGTGGGGGGGAGCTGTTTTTT. Amino acid sequence: CASSSRLAGGGELFF.

DNA for the CDR3: TGTGCCAGCAGCGCTCGGACTAGCGGGCCCACCGGGGAGCTGTTTTTT. Protein: CASSARTSGPTGELFF. The chain joins TRBV9 to TRBJ2-2; the match to TRBD2 covers 11 bases. The CDR3 has 16 amino acids. The germline V gene encodes CDR1 SGDLS and CDR2 YYNGEE. The V segment lost 3 bases and the J segment 4 bases; nucleotides outside the gene matches: 5.

V is TRBV5-6 and J is TRBJ1-2; tentatively, D is TRBD1 (5 bases). Germline V gene data show CDR1 as SGHDT and CDR2 as YYEEEE. The CDR3 length is 14 residues. Trimming shortened V by 3 bases and J by 5 bases, and 14 bases separated the two germline ends. The DNA for the CDR3 is TGTGCCAGCAGCTATCGATCAGGGAGGTATGGCTACACCTTC. Protein sequence: CASSYRSGRYGYTF.

The chain couples TRBV28 to TRBJ1-1, with 7 bases identical to TRBD1. The CDR3 is 13 residues long. The germline V gene encodes CDR1 MDHEN and CDR2 SYDVKM. The V gene end was trimmed by 4 bases and the J gene end by 1 base; junction bases not matched to a gene: 0. The CDR3 reads CASSWTGNTEAFF. The CDR3 DNA sequence: TGTGCCAGCAGTTGGACAGGGAACACTGAAGCTTTCTTT.

The gene calls are TRBV7-3 and TRBJ1-1, with unresolved D. The V and J ends lost 2 bases and 5 bases respectively, with 18 bases between them. The CDR3 extends over 16 amino acids. Germline V lookup: CDR1 SGHTA, CDR2 FQGTGA. The DNA of the CDR3 is TGTGCCAGCAGCTTATTGGTAGGGATCCTACAGACTGAAGCTTTCTTT. Translated, it gives CASSLLVGILQTEAFF.

The count of this clone is one. The rearrangement joins TRBV30 to TRBJ1-5, with TRBD1 matching 9 bases. V shed 5 bases and J 8 bases; nucleotides not matched to a gene: 10. There are 14 residues in the CDR3. The germline gives CDR1 GTSNPN, CDR2 SVGIG (reference sequence). CDR3 bases: TGTGCCTGGGGCAGCTACAGGGGGCGTGAGCCCCAGCATTTT. This sequence encodes CAWGSYRGREPQHF.

This clone was seen just once. This sequence joins TRBV18 and TRBJ1-3; the D gene is possibly TRBD1 (6 bases). The CDR3 consists of 15 residues. Trimming pared 5 bases from V and 2 bases from J, leaving 13 bases between. Germline V lookup: CDR1 KGHSH, CDR2 LQKENI. The CDR3 loop reads CASSTDRPPGNTIYF. The CDR3 coding sequence is TGTGCCAGCTCAACAGACAGGCCCCCTGGAAACACCATATATTTT.

V is TRBV30 and J is TRBJ2-1; 13 bases align to TRBD2. Unmatched junction bases numbered 6, after V lost 0 bases and J lost 7 bases. The CDR3 is 16 amino acids. The germline gives CDR1 GTSNPN, CDR2 SVGIG (reference sequence). Written as DNA, the CDR3 is TGTGCCTGGAGTGTACAACTAGCGGGAGGGGGTAATGAGCAGTTCTTC. Translated: CAWSVQLAGGGNEQFF.

The V and J genes are TRBV29-1 and TRBJ1-1; D might be TRBD1 (6 bases). Germline V gives CDR1 SQVTM, CDR2 ANQGSEA. V was trimmed by 3 bases and J by 1 base, leaving 15 bases between them. CDR3 length: 15 amino acids. The DNA of the CDR3 is TGCAGCGTTGATACTAGGGGGGGGAGGAACACTGAAGCTTTCTTT. Its protein product is CSVDTRGGRNTEAFF.

This chain connects TRBV28 to TRBJ2-5, with 7 bases identical to TRBD2. Germline lookup yields CDR1 MDHEN and CDR2 SYDVKM. The junction had 9 bases not matched to a gene; V was cut back by 5 bases and J by 3 bases. This CDR3 has 15 residues. The DNA for the CDR3 is TGTGCCAGCAGTCCAGCGGGGAGCCGGGAAGAGACCCAGTACTTC. This codes for CASSPAGSREETQYF. The full variable domain, completed using reference TRBV28 and TRBJ2-5, is DVKVTQSSRYLVKRTGEKVFLECVQDMDHENMFWYRQDPGLGLRLIYFSYDVKMKEKGDIPEGYSVSREKKERFSLILESASTNQTSMYLCASSPAGSREETQYFGPGTRLLVL.

The chain combines TRBV10-3 with TRBJ2-3; 7 nucleotides align to TRBD2. CDR1 and CDR2 (germline): ENHRY, SYGVKD. The CDR3 has 12 residues. J was trimmed by 5 bases and V by 6 bases; bases with no gene match: 2. CDR3 sequence (DNA): TGTGCCATCAGGGGCGGGAGAGATACGCAGTATTTT. Translated, it gives CAIRGGRDTQYF.

The genes are TRBV28 and TRBJ2-1; the match to TRBD2 covers 12 bases. Germline V gene lookup returns CDR1 MDHEN and CDR2 SYDVKM. Unmatched junction bases numbered 15, after V lost 6 bases and J lost 9 bases. The CDR3 consists of 17 residues. The CDR3 sequence: CASSRATSSGRASEQFF. Here the CDR3 DNA reads TGTGCCAGCAGCCGCGCAACATCTAGCGGGAGGGCTAGTGAGCAGTTCTTC.

This rearrangement joins TRBV18 to TRBJ1-5; D is undetermined. Germline V gives CDR1 KGHSH, CDR2 LQKENI. V shed 0 bases and J shed 2 bases, with 14 bases lying between them. CDR3 length: 17 amino acids. This chain's CDR3 is CASSPPGGRRGNQPQHF. Here the CDR3 DNA reads TGTGCCAGCTCACCACCGGGAGGACGGAGGGGCAATCAGCCCCAGCATTTT.

The V and J genes are TRBV7-3 and TRBJ2-2; maybe TRBD1 (5 bases). Germline V gene sequence: CDR1 SGHTA, CDR2 FQGTGA. The CDR3 sequence is 16 residues long. V lost 2 bases to trimming and J lost 7 bases, with 17 bases between them. Here the CDR3 DNA reads TGTGCCAGCAGCTTATACCCCCAGGGTTTTTTCGGGGAGCTGTTTTTT. This encodes CASSLYPQGFFGELFF.